The clone carrying this T cell receptor beta chain showed up many times. The sample originates from a study of human T cells and chemical hapten exposure. Whole-study context: The scalp of each patient received a weekly diphenylcyclopropenone dose for the full roughly 25-week study.

Trimming took off 6 bases at V and 5 bases at J, with 4 bases between the two ends. The CDR3 is 11 residues long. MiXCR was run by TCRdb on the RACE reads, yielding one entry per CDR3 protein. The sample yields 95,000 to 150,000 distinct CDR3 sequences, about 11% seen once. The time point denotes: patch test 3, about 24 weeks after DPC sensitization. The sample's treatment: therapeutic diphenylcyclopropenone sensitization with weekly scalp DPC. The TCR sequence derives from a woman aged 50 to 60 with alopecia areata. Some clones in this sample may be carry-over from other donors' samples. The J gene is TRBJ1-4, the V gene TRBV12-3 or TRBV12-4; D not resolved. Source: whole blood, taken in connection with sensitization to the hapten diphenylcyclopropenone (DPC). The CDR3 DNA follows: TGTGCCAGCAGCCCAAATGAAAAACTGTTTTTT. This encodes CASSPNEKLFF.